The entry below describes one TCR beta chain. This clonotype has at least ten counts. It lacks a known antigen. It has no much larger one-base neighbor in the sample; base qualities were not kept. This sample stems from a study of early T cells in non-severe SARS-CoV-2 infection (TCRdb year 2021). Some background on the complete study: TCR sequencing used bulk RNA from unsorted whole blood, so alpha and beta chains could not be paired. What the research found in general, with its limitations: Matching against VDJdb was skewed toward anti-spike CD8 responses, likely underestimated virus-specific expansions, and missed private and CD4 specificities.

A case-control design nested within a healthcare worker cohort in London, UK, was used, with weekly nasopharyngeal swab PCR tests and blood sampling performed. Between 23 and 31 March 2020, the week of the UK lockdown, healthcare workers were enrolled and then followed up weekly for as long as 16 weeks. The receptor library was made with 5' RACE. Sequencing relied on a NextSeq 500. Unique molecular identifiers were attached to individual cDNA molecules in the TCR library protocol so that sequencing error and PCR bias could be corrected. Both TCR alpha and beta chains were sequenced, and tight co-correlation was observed between alpha and beta sequence abundances in each sample. The published analysis was carried out like this. V gene, J gene and CDR3 annotation of TCR sequences was performed with Decombinator V4. TCRs were defined as expanded if a significant change between any two time points was detected under a Poisson model with p below 0.0001. Abundances of TCRs were expressed as counts per million after normalisation to the total number of TCRs sequenced in each sample. TRAV1-2 paired with TRAJ12, TRAJ20 or TRAJ33 defined MAIT TCRs, while TRAV10 paired with TRAJ18 defined iNKT TCRs. A search of VDJdb, accessed on 1 November 2021, was run for TCRs annotated to CMV, EBV and SARS-CoV-2, with TCRs annotated for multiple antigens excluded. In-frame beta chains were kept once TCRdb had trimmed the public reads at Q25 with fastp and called clones with MiXCR. Entries are consolidated by CDR3 protein sequence, retaining the most common genes and DNA. V and J calls and clone size were set by TCRdb, not the authors. The sample table contains roughly 40,000 distinct CDR3 sequences; only one count was recorded for about 6.2% of them. The ten largest clonotypes hold around 6.3% of the sample.

Per the germline V gene (reference sequence), MNHEY is the CDR1 and SMNVEV is the CDR2. V is cut back by 5 bases and J by 3 bases, with 10 bases in the junction unmatched. The CDR3 runs 17 residues from the cysteine to the phenylalanine. CDR3 DNA only is kept here, 51 bases in frame from base 1. This sequence originates from an adult who was a healthcare worker with PCR-confirmed SARS-CoV-2 infection or an uninfected control (not recorded which). The rearranged segments are TRBV27 and TRBJ1-6, with TRBD1 identical over 7 junction bases. Sequences were obtained from whole blood. The nucleotide sequence is given as TGTGCCAGCAGTGCAACCCTCCAGGGGGGCTATAATTCACCCCTCCACTTT. Translated, it reads CASSATLQGGYNSPLHF.